This section outlines one T cell receptor beta chain sequence together with its context. A much bigger clone sits one base away, suggesting this may be a read error. Documented time point: persistent/refractory GD, antithyroid drugs over 5 years with positive TRAb. Making the TCR library involved RNA that had been extracted from PBMCs. In Xi'an, China, an endocrinology department was the source of patients. These data belong to a study of regulatory T cells in long-lasting Graves disease. HTBI primers from iRepertoire and Arm-PCR of CDR3 regions yielded the TCR beta libraries. In TCRdb, the multiplex PCR reads were re-called with MiXCR into one record per CDR3 protein. The sample has roughly 490,000 distinct CDR3 sequences, roughly 23% seen once; the top ten hold about an eighth. The V and J ends lost 5 bases and 6 bases respectively, with 14 bases between them. CDR3 length: 14 residues.

This clonotype originated in a female donor with Graves disease. The chain combines TRBV12-3 or TRBV12-4 with TRBJ1-5; maybe TRBD1 (5 bases). Sample: peripheral blood mononuclear cells (PBMCs), taken when the disease was refractory, from a patient treated with antithyroid drugs. The CDR3 bases are TGTGCCAGCAGTCCCAGGGTTTCGGCTCAGCCCCAGCATTTT. Protein product: CASSPRVSAQPQHF.